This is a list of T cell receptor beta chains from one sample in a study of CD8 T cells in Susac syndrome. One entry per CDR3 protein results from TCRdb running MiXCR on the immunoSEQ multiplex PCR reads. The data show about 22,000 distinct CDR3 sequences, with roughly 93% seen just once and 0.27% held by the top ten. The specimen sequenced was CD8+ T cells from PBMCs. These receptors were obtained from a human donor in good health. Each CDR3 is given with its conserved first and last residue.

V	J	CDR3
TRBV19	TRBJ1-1	CASTQEDGTEAFF
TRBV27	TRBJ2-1	CGSGPYNEQFF
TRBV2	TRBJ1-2	CASSVAANYGYTF
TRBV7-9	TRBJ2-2	CASSLVGQGPGELFF
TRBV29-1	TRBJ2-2	CSVAGVSNTGELFF
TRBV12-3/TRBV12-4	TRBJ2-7	CASSFTPYEQYF
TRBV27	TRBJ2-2	CASSSRQGATGELFF
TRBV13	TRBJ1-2	CASSSGQGVYGYTF
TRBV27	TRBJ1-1	CASSSHGQYTEAFF
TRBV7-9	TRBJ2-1	CASTGQYNEQFF
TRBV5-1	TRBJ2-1	CASSAVGYNEQFF
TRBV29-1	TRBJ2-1	CSAEGLGSSYNEQFF
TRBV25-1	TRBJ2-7	CASGRGEFKYF
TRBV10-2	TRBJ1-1	CASSEFWGSDTEAFF
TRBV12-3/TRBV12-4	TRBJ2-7	CASSPGPITYEQYF
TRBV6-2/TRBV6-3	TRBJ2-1	CASRVAGVGYNEQFF
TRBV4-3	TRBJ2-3	CASSQGSGGPHTDTQYF
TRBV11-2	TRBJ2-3	CASSLEYSGPGLDTQYF
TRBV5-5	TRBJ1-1	CASRPGQGNTEAFF
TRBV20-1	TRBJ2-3	CSASLPLSLAGGGHTQYF
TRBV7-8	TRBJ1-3	CASSLRDGSGNTIYF
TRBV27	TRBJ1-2	CASSLTGDRRNGYTF
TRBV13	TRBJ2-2	CASSSATGRGTGELFF
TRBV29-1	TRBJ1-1	CSVRDTNTEAFF
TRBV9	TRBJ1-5	CASGSYSNQPQHF
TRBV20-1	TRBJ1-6	CSASGTGLFGSSPLHF
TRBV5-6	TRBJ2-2	CASSLWRTGELFF
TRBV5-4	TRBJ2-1	CASSLRGVENEQFF
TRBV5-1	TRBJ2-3	CASGRLVTGYTDTQYF
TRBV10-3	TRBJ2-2	CAITTSGTGELFF
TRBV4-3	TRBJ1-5	CASSQEEGKPQHF
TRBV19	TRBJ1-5	CASSLTGNQPQHF
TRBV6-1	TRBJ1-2	CASRDRDYGYTF
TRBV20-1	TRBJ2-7	CSVPGQTSYEQYF
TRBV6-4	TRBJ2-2	CASSETTGDTGELFF
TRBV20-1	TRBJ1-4	CSARMASSHNEKLFF
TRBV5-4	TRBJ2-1	CASSIEGGQEQFF
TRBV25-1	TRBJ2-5	CASSDGGVRETQYF
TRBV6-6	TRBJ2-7	CASRRDDSSYEQYF
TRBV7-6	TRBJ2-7	CASSQSGTGTYEQYF
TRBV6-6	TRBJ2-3	CASSYPDGGSLDTQYF
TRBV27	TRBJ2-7	CASHGPGRGEQYF
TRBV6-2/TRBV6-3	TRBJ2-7	CASSFGREQYF
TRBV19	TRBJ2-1	CASSIRGGVYNEQFF
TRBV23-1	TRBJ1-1	CASSQSTGFTEAFF
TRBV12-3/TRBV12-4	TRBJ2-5	CASSRPRDLQETQYF
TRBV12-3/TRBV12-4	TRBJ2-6	CASSLTGTYTGANVLTF
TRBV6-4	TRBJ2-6	CASSDSGASGANVLTF
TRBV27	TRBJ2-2	CASSLMEVTGELFF
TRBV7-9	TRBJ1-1	CASSLDSLGTEAFF
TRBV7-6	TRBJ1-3	CASHGGPGYSGNTIYF
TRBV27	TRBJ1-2	CASSLGQGIYGYTF
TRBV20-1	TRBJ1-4	CSARDARSANEKLFF
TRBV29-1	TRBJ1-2	CSVLKTGTGGFQDTF
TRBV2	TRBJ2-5	CASSEMAGGGEETQYF
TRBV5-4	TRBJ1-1	CASSLRGAPTEAFF
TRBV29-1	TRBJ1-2	CSASDRDYGYTF
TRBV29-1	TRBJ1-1	CSAEGGSEAFF